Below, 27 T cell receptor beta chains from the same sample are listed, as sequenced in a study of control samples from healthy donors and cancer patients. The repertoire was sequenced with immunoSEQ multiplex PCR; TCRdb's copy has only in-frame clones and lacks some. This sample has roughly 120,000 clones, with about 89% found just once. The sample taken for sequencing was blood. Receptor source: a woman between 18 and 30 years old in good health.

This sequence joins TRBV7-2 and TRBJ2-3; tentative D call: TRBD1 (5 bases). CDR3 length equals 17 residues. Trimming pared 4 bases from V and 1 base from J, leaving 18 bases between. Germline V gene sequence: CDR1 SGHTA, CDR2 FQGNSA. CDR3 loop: CASSSTSRVLRTDTQYF. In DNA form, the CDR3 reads TGTGCCAGCAGCTCCACCTCCAGGGTGTTGCGCACAGATACGCAGTATTTT. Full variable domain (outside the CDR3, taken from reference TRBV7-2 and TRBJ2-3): GAGVSQSPSNKVTEKGKDVELRCDPISGHTALYWYRQSLGQGLEFLIYFQGNSAPDKSGLPSDRFSAERTGGSVSTLTIQRTQQEDSAVYLCASSSTSRVLRTDTQYFGPGTRLTVL.

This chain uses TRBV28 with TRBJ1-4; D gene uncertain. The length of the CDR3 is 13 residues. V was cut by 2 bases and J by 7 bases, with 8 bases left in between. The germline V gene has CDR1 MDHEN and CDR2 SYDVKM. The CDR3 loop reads CASSLEIGEKLFF. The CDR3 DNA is TGTGCCAGCAGTTTAGAGATTGGTGAAAAACTGTTTTTT.

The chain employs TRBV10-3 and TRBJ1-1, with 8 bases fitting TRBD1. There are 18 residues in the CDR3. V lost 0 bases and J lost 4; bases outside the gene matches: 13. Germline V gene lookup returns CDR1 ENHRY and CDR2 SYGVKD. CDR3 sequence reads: CAISESYPQGALRTEAFF. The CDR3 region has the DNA TGTGCCATCAGTGAGTCGTATCCCCAGGGGGCCCTGCGCACTGAAGCTTTCTTT.

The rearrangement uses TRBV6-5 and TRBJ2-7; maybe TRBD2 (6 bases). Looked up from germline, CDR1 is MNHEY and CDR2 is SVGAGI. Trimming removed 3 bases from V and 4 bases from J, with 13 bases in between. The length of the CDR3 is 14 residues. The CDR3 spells CASSYTSGTYEQYF. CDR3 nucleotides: TGTGCCAGCAGTTATACCTCTGGGACTTACGAGCAGTACTTC.

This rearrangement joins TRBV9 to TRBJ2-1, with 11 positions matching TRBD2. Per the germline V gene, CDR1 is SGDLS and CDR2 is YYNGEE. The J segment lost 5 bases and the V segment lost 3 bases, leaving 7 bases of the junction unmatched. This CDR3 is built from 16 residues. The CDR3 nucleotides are TGTGCCAGCAGCGCCACCGGGACTAGCGGAAACAATGAGCAGTTCTTC. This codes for CASSATGTSGNNEQFF.

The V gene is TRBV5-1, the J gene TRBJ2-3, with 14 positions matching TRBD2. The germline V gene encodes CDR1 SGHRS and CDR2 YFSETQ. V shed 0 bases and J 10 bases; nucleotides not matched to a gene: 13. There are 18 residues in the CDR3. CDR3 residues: CASSLEPGLAGDAGPQYF. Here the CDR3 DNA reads TGCGCCAGCAGCTTGGAACCGGGACTAGCGGGGGACGCAGGGCCGCAGTATTTT.

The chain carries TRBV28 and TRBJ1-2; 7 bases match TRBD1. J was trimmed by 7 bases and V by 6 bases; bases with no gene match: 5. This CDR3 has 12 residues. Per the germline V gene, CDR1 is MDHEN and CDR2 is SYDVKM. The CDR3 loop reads CASRGGVSGYTF. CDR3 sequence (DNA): TGTGCCAGCAGAGGGGGCGTCAGTGGCTACACCTTC.

The CDR3 protein is CASSLGNAPNYGYTF. The CDR3 DNA follows: TGTGCCAGCAGCTTGGGTAATGCACCTAACTATGGCTACACCTTC. This sequence joins TRBV5-8 and TRBJ1-2, with D unclear. The CDR3 totals 15 residues. Trimming left V 0 bases short and J 0 bases short, with 9 bases between. The germline V gene encodes CDR1 SGHTS and CDR2 YDEGEE.

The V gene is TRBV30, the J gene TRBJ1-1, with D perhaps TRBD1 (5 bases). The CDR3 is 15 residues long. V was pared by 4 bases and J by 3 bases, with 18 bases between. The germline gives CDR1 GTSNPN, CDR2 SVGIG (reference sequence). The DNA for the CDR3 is TGTGCCTGGAAAGTACAGGTCCTAAGGGACACTGAAGCTTTCTTT. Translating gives CAWKVQVLRDTEAFF. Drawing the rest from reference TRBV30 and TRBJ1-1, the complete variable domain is SQTIHQWPATLVQPVGSPLSLECTVEGTSNPNLYWYRQAAGRGLQLLFYSVGIGQISSEVPQNLSASRPQDRQFILSSKKLLLSDSGFYLCAWKVQVLRDTEAFFGQGTRLTVV.

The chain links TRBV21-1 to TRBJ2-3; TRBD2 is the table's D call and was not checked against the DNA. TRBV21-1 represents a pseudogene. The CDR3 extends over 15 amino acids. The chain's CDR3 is CASSKWTSGGITQYF. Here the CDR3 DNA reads TGTGCCAGCAGCAAATGGACTAGCGGGGGGATTACGCAGTATTTT.

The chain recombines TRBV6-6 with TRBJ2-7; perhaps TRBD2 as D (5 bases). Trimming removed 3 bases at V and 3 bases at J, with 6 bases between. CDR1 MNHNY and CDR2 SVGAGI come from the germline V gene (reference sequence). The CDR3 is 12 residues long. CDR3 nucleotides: TGTGCCAGCAGTTATCGGGACTACGAGCAGTACTTC. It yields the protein CASSYRDYEQYF.

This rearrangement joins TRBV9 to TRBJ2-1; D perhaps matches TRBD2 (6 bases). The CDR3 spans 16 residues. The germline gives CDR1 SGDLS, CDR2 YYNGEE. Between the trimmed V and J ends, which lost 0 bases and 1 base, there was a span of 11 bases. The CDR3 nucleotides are TGTGCCAGCAGCGTAGCTTACGGGAGTTCCTACAATGAGCAGTTCTTC. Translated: CASSVAYGSSYNEQFF.

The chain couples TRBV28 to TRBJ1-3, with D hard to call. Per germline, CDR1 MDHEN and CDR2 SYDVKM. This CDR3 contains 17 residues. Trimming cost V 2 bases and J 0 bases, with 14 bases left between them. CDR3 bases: TGTGCCAGCAGTTTAACCCCGACGACCTTCTCTGGAAACACCATATATTTT. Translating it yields CASSLTPTTFSGNTIYF.

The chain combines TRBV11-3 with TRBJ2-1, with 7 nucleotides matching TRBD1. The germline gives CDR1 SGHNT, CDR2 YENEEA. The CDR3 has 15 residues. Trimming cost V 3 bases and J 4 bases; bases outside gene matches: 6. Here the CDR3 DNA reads TGTGCCAGCAGCTTGAGGGGACAGCAATACAATGAGCAGTTCTTC. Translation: CASSLRGQQYNEQFF.

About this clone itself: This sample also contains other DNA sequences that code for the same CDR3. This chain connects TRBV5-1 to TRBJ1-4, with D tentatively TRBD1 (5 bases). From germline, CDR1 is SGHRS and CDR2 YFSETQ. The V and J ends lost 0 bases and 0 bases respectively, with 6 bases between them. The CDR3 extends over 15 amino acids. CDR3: CASSLEGTTNEKLFF. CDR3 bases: TGCGCCAGCAGCTTGGAGGGGACAACTAATGAAAAACTGTTTTTT.

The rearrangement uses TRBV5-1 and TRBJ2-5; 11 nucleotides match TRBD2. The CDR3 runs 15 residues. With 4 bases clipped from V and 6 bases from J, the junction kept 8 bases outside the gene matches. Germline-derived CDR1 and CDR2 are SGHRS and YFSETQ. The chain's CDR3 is CASSPLAGGPKTQYF. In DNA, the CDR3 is TGCGCCAGCAGCCCCTTAGCGGGAGGGCCGAAGACCCAGTACTTC.

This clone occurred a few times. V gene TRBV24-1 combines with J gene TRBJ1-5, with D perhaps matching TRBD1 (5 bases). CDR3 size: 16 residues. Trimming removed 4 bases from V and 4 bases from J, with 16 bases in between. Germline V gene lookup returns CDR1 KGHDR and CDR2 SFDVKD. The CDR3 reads CATSDTGARENQPQHF. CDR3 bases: TGTGCCACCAGTGACACCGGGGCGAGGGAAAATCAGCCCCAGCATTTT.

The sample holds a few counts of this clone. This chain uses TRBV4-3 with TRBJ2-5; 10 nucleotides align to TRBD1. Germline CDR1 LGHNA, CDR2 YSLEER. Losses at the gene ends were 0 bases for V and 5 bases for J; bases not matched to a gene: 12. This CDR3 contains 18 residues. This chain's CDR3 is CASSQDGLGTGEGETQYF. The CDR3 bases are TGCGCCAGCAGCCAAGATGGGCTTGGGACAGGGGAAGGGGAGACCCAGTACTTC.

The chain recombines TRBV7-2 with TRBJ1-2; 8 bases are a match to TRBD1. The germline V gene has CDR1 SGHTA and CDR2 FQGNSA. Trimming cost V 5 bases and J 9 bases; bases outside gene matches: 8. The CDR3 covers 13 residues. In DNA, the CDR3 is TGTGCCAGCAGCCCACAGGGGGGGTCTAGCTACACCTTC. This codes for CASSPQGGSSYTF.

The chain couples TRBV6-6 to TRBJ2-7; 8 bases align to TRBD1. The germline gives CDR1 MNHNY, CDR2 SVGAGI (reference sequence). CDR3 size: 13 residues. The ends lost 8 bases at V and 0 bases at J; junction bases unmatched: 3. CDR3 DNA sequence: TGTGCCAGCTACAGGGGGAGCTCCTACGAGCAGTACTTC. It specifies CASYRGSSYEQYF.

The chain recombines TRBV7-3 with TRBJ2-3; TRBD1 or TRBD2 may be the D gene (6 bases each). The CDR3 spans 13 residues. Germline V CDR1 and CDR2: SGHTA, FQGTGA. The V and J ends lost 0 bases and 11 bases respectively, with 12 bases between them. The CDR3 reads CASSLTVQGGQYF. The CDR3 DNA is TGTGCCAGCAGCTTAACGGTACAGGGAGGGCAGTATTTT.

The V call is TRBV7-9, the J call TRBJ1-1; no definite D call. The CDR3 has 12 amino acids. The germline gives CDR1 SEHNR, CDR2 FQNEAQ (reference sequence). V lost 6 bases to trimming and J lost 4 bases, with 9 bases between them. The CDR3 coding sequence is TGTGCCAGCAGAGGGTGGGGCACTGAAGCTTTCTTT. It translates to CASRGWGTEAFF.

In DNA form, the CDR3 reads TGTGCCAGCAGTTACTCGAGGGTGTCGGAGACCCAGTACTTC. Residues: CASSYSRVSETQYF. The chain recombines TRBV6-5 with TRBJ2-5, with a tentative D call TRBD2 (5 bases). Trimming stripped 0 bases from V and 5 bases from J, with 10 bases between. Germline V gives CDR1 MNHEY, CDR2 SVGAGI. The CDR3 consists of 14 residues.

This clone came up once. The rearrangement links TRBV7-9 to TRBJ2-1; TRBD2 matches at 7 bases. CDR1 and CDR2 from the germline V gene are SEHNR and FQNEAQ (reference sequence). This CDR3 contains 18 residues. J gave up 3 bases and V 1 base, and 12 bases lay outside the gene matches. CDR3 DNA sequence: TGTGCCAGCAGCTTAGAGGCATTTACTAGCGTGCACTACAATGAGCAGTTCTTC. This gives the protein CASSLEAFTSVHYNEQFF.

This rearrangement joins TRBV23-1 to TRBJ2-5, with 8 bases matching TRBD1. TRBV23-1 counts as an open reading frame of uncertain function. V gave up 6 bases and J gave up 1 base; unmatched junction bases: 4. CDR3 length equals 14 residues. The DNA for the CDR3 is TGCGCCAGCAGCTACGGGACAGGCCAAGAGACCCAGTACTTC. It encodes CASSYGTGQETQYF.

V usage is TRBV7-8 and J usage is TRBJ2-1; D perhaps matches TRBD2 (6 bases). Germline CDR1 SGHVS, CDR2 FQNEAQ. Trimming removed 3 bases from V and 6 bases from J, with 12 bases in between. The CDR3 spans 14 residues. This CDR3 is CASSLAGTVNEQFF. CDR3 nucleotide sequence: TGTGCCAGCAGCTTGGCGGGGACGGTCAATGAGCAGTTCTTC.

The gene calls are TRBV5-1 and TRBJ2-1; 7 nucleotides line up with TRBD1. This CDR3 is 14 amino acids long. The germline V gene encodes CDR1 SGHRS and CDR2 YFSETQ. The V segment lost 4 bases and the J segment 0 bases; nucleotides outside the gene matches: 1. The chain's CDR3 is CASSRTGSYNEQFF. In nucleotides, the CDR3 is TGCGCCAGCAGCAGGACAGGCTCCTACAATGAGCAGTTCTTC.